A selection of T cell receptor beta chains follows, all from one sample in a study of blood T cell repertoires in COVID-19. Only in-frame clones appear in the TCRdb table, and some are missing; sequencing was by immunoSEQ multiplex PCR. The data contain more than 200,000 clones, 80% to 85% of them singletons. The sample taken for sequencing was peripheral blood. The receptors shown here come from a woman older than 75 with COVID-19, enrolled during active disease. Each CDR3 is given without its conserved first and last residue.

CDR3: ASSPYGQGSQPQH
V: TRBV18
J: TRBJ1-5

CDR3: ASSLGTISSYEQY
V: TRBV7-9
J: TRBJ2-7

CDR3: ASRAGGAGGYT
V: TRBV12-3/TRBV12-4
J: TRBJ1-2

CDR3: ASSLGYGVLGNTIY
V: TRBV5-1
J: TRBJ1-3

CDR3: ASSLALAGGQETQY
V: TRBV5-1
J: TRBJ2-5

CDR3: ASSLGTGSGRVDGYT
V: TRBV28
J: TRBJ1-2

CDR3: ASSLREAGVLQETQY
V: TRBV11-2
J: TRBJ2-5

CDR3: ATRQGWGQETQY
V: TRBV19
J: TRBJ2-5

CDR3: ASSPTPGGQPSNQPQH
V: TRBV27
J: TRBJ1-5

CDR3: ASSLAGRDGYT
V: TRBV5-1
J: TRBJ1-2

CDR3: ASRRGGVNEKLF
V: TRBV7-8
J: TRBJ1-4

CDR3: ASSHLAGEETQY
V: TRBV3-1/TRBV3-2
J: TRBJ2-5

CDR3: ASSLRGPATNEKLF
V: TRBV7-2
J: TRBJ1-4

CDR3: ASSYREGYEQY
V: TRBV6-5
J: TRBJ2-7

CDR3: ASSPERTFTGEPQH
V: TRBV4-2
J: TRBJ1-5

CDR3: ASSQEATGYGYT
V: TRBV3-1/TRBV3-2
J: TRBJ1-2

CDR3: ASSGGQGANSPLH
V: TRBV9
J: TRBJ1-6

CDR3: AITQGLGEKLF
V: TRBV10-3
J: TRBJ1-4

CDR3: ASSYSSERGNDYNEQF
V: TRBV6-2/TRBV6-3
J: TRBJ2-1

CDR3: ASNRDRGNTEAF
V: TRBV6-5
J: TRBJ1-1

CDR3: ASRYGGGDTQY
V: TRBV5-1
J: TRBJ2-3

CDR3: RARAPSGGVYLGGELF
V: TRBV29-1
J: TRBJ2-2